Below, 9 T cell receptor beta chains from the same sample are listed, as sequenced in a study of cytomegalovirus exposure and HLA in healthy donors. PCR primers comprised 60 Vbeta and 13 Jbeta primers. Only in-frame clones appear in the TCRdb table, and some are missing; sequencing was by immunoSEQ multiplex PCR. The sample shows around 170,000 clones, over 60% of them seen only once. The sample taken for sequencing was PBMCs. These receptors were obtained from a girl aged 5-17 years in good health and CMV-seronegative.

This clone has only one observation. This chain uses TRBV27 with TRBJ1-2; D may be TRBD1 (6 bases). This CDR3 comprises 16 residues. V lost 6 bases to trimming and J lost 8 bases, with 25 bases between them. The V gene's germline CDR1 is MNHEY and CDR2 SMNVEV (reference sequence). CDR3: CASSILPPQTGRGYTF. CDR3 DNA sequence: TGTGCCAGCAGCATCCTCCCCCCCCAGACAGGTCGGGGCTACACCTTC.

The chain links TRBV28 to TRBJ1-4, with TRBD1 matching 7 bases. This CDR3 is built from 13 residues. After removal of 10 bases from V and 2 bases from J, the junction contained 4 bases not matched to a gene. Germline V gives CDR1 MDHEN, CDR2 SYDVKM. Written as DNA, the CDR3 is TGTGCCATGGCGACAGGGACTAATGAAAAACTGTTTTTT. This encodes CAMATGTNEKLFF.

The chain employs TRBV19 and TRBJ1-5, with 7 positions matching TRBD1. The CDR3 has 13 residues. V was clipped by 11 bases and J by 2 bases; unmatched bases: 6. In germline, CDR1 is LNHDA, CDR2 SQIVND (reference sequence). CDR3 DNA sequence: TGTGCCTGGAAGGGGGCGGGCAATCAGCCCCAGCATTTT. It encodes CAWKGAGNQPQHF. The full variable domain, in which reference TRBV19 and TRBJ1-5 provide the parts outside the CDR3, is DGGITQSPKYLFRKEGQNVTLSCEQNLNHDAMYWYRQDPGQGLRLIYYSQIVNDFQKGDIAEGYSVSREKKESFPLTVTSAQKNPTAFYLCAWKGAGNQPQHFGDGTRLSIL.

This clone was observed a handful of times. Here the CDR3 reads CASSDRNEKLFF. The CDR3 DNA follows: TGTGCCAGCAGTGACCGTAATGAAAAACTGTTTTTT. The chain links TRBV6-1 to TRBJ1-4; unclear D gene. The CDR3 contains 12 residues. Germline-derived CDR1 and CDR2 are MNHNS and SASEGT. Deletions cut 3 bases from V and 4 bases from J, with 3 bases between.

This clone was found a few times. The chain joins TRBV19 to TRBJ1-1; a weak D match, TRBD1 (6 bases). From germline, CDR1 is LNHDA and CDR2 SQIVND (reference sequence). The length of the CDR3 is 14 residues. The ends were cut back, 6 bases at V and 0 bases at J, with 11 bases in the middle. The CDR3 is CASSRQVLNTEAFF. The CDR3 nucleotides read TGTGCCAGTAGCCGACAGGTTCTGAACACTGAAGCTTTCTTT.

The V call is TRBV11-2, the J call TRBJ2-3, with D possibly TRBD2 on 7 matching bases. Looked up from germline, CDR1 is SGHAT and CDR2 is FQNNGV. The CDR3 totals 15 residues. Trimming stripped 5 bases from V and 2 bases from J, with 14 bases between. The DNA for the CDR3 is TGTGCCAGCAGCCCCCTGGGGGGGGCCACAGATACGCAGTATTTT. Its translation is CASSPLGGATDTQYF.

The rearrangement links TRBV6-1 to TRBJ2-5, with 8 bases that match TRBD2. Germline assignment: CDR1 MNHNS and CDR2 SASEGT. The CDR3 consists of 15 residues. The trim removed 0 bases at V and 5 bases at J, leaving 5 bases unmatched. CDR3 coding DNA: TGTGCCAGCAGTGAAGCTCCGGGGGGGCCGGAGACCCAGTACTTC. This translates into CASSEAPGGPETQYF.

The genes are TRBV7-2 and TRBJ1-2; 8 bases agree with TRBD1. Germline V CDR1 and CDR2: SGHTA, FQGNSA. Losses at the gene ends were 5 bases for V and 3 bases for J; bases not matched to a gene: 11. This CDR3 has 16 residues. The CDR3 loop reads CASSLHQGAMDYGYTF. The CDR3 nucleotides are TGTGCCAGCAGCCTGCACCAGGGGGCGATGGACTATGGCTACACCTTC.

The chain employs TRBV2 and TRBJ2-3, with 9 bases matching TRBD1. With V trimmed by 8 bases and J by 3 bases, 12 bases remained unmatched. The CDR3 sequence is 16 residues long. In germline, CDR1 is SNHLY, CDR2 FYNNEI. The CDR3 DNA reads TGTGCCAGCGCGGACCGGGGGACAGGGCCTACAGATACGCAGTATTTT. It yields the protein CASADRGTGPTDTQYF.